Here is one T cell receptor (beta chain) with its context. Its target antigen remains unknown. No qualities accompany the bases; no much larger clone lies one base away. Explained via the paper, the treatment or condition label denotes: allogeneic hematopoietic cell transplantation with graft depleted of TCRalphabeta T cells and CD19 B cells. The children who served as transplant recipients had been given grafts of TCRalphabeta/CD19-depleted allogeneic hematopoietic cells. The source of the sample is a study of T-cell reconstitution after alpha-beta-depleted transplantation in children (dated by TCRdb to the mid-2010s). For the study in its entirety: Using TCR repertoire profiling, the study followed T-cell immune reconstitution in a quantitative way in children after TCRalphabeta/CD19-depleted allogeneic hematopoietic cell transplantation.

Broader findings and caveats from the paper: The high TCRbeta diversity at day 60 in some patients was ascribed to recipient T cells and intrathymic progenitors that had survived conditioning. The apparently early alphabetaT-cell count recovery about two months after transplant was reportedly dependent on only several hundred rapidly expanded clones derived from non-depleted graft cells. Hyperexpanded clone frequencies declined over subsequent months; after one year, T-cell counts and TCRbeta diversity were mostly attributed to newly produced T cells.

Libraries were constructed by PCR. For sequencing, an Illumina HiSeq 2500 was employed. TCR library preparation used molecular barcoding, with unique molecular identifiers applied to normalize quantification of the TCRbeta repertoire. The public reads were reanalyzed by TCRdb: fastp trimming at Q25, MiXCR alignment, in-frame beta chains only. Here each entry gathers all rows of one CDR3 protein and keeps the most common genes and DNA. This sample comprises 800,000 to 1,000,000 distinct CDR3 sequences, roughly 29% of them detected only once. Together, the top ten hold roughly 30% of the sample. This receptor was obtained from a boy less than two years old who had a stem cell transplant for SCID, so the T cells may come from the graft donor. Sequenced here: PBMCs, mostly from graft donor cells, sampled 360 days after TCRalphabeta/CD19-depleted stem cell transplant.

The CDR3 is CASSYGRSGYYGYTF. In nucleotide form, the sequence is TGTGCCAGCAGTTATGGCCGGAGCGGGTACTATGGCTACACCTTC. Recombination connected TRBV6-5 to TRBJ1-2, with no confidently assigned D gene. Based on the germline V gene, the CDR1 and CDR2 sequences are MNHEY and SVGAGI. There are 15 amino acids in the CDR3, from cysteine to phenylalanine inclusive. The DNA shown is the 45-base CDR3, in frame from base 1. The V end loses 3 bases and the J end loses 3 bases, and a stretch of 14 bases separates them.